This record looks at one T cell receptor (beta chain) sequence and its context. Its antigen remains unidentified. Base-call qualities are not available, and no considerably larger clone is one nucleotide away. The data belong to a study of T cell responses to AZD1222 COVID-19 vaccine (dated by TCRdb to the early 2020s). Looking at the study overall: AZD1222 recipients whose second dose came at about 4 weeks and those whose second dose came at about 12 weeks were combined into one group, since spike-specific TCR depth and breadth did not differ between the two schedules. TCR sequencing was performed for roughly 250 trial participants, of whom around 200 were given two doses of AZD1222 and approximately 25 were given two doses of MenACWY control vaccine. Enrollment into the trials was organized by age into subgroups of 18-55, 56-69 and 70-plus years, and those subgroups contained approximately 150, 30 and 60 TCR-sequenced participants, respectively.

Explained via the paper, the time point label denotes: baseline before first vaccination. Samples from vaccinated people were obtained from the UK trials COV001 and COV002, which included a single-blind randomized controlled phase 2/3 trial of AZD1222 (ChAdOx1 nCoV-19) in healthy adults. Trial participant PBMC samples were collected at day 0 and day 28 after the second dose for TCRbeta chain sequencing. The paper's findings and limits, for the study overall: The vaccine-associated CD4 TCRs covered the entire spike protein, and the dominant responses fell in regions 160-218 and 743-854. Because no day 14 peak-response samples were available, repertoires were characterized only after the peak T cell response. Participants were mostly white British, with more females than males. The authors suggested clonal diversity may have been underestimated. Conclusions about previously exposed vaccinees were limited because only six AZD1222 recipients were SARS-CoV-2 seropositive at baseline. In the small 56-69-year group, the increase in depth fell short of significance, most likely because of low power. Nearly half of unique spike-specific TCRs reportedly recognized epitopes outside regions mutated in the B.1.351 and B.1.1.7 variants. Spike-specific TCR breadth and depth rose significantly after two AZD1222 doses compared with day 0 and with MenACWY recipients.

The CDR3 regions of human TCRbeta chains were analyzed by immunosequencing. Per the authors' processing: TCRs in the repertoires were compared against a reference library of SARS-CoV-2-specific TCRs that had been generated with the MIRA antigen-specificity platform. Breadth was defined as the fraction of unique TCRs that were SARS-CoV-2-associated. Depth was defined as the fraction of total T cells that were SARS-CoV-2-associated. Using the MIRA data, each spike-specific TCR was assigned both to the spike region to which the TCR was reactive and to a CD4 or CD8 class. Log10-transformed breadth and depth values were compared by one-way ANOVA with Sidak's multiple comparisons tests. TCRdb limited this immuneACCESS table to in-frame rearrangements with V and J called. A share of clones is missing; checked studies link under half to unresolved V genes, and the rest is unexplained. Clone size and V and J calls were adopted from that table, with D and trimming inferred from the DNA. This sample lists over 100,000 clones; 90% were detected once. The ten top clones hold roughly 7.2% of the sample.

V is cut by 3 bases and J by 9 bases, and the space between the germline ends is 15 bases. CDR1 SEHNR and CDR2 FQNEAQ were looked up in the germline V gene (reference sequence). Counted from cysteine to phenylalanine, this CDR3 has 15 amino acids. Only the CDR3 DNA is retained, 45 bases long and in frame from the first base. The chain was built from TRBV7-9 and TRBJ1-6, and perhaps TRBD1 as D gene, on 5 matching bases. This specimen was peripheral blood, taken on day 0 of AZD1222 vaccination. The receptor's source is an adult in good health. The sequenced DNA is TGTGCCAGCAGCTTTGGGGACGGGGGTGGTTCACCCCTCCACTTT. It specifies CASSFGDGGGSPLHF.